The TCR beta chain under discussion was sequenced for a study of response to subunit inactivated influenza vaccine. Findings and limits, study-wide: The authors proposed limited new T cell recruitment per seasonal influenza vaccination.

This clonotype showed up many times. No antigen is known for it. TCRdb ran MiXCR on the RT-PCR reads and lists one entry per CDR3 protein. The profile shows fewer than 650,000 distinct CDR3 sequences, 13% of them singletons. The length of the CDR3 is 16 residues. The V gene end was trimmed by 3 bases and the J gene end by 4 bases; junction bases not matched to a gene: 9. Germline CDR1 is DFQATT and CDR2 is SNEGSKA (reference sequence). This TCR derives from a man in his fifties or sixties who received an inactivated influenza vaccine. The sample was PBMCs from blood, taken roughly 48 days after vaccination. The V and J genes are TRBV20-1 and TRBJ2-3; TRBD2 agrees at 11 bases. This CDR3 is CSASATLAGGPDTQYF. DNA for the CDR3: TGCAGTGCTAGTGCAACCCTAGCGGGAGGACCAGATACGCAGTATTTT.